The 26 T cell receptor beta chains below were found in one sample sequenced in a study of T cell repertoires in cytomegalovirus infection. Using its own MiXCR run on the reads, TCRdb lists one record per CDR3 protein. The sample has roughly 640,000 distinct CDR3 sequences, 20% to 25% seen once. Sequences were obtained from CD8+ T cells from PBMCs. Receptor source: a human donor in good health (CMV status not recorded). Some clones in this sample may be carry-over from other donors' samples.

This chain connects TRBV4-1 to TRBJ1-2; TRBD1 matches 7 bases. Germline CDR1 reads MGHRA; CDR2 reads YSYEKL. Germline trimming cut 5 bases from V and 3 bases from J; bases unmatched to any gene: 12. This CDR3 contains 16 residues. The CDR3 DNA follows: TGCGCCAGCAGCGGGGACAGACCCCAGGGGGACTATGGCTACACCTTC. Translating it yields CASSGDRPQGDYGYTF.

This clonotype was seen ten or more times. The V and J genes are TRBV28 and TRBJ2-2, with TRBD1 as a possible D gene (6 bases). Trimming removed 3 bases at V and 3 bases at J, with 11 bases between. The CDR3 extends over 15 amino acids. The germline CDR1 and CDR2 sequences are MDHEN and SYDVKM. Here the CDR3 reads CASSFPTGYTGELFF. DNA for the CDR3: TGTGCCAGCAGTTTCCCGACAGGATACACCGGGGAGCTGTTTTTT. The complete variable domain, with remaining parts taken from reference TRBV28 and TRBJ2-2, reads DVKVTQSSRYLVKRTGEKVFLECVQDMDHENMFWYRQDPGLGLRLIYFSYDVKMKEKGDIPEGYSVSREKKERFSLILESASTNQTSMYLCASSFPTGYTGELFFGEGSRLTVL.

This chain connects TRBV29-1 to TRBJ2-1; D possibly uses TRBD1 or TRBD2 (6 bases each). This CDR3 is built from 13 residues. V lost 5 bases and J 7 bases, leaving 15 bases between the germline ends. Germline-derived CDR1 and CDR2 are SQVTM and ANQGSEA. CDR3 loop: CSVLGGPRNEQFF. The CDR3 region has the DNA TGCAGCGTTCTCGGGGGCCCTCGGAATGAGCAGTTCTTC.

This sequence joins TRBV7-9 and TRBJ2-7, with TRBD1 as a possible D gene (7 bases). Germline assignment: CDR1 SEHNR and CDR2 FQNEAQ (reference sequence). This CDR3 region has 15 residues. Trimming pared 4 bases from V and 4 bases from J, leaving 17 bases between. CDR3 in amino acids: CASSSGDRVPYEQYF. Written as DNA, the CDR3 is TGTGCCAGCAGCTCGGGAGACAGGGTTCCTTACGAGCAGTACTTC.

In this sample, this clonotype turned up a few times. This rearrangement joins TRBV27 to TRBJ2-3; 8 bases align to TRBD2. The trim removed 2 bases at V and 1 base at J, leaving 8 bases unmatched. There are 17 residues in the CDR3. Germline V gene lookup returns CDR1 MNHEY and CDR2 SMNVEV (reference sequence). The CDR3 DNA follows: TGTGCCAGCAGTTTAGGGACGAGGCGGGGGGGCACAGATACGCAGTATTTT. It yields the protein CASSLGTRRGGTDTQYF.

CDR3 sequence reads: CSAEGTATGELFF. Here the CDR3 DNA reads TGCAGCGCAGAGGGGACCGCCACCGGGGAGCTGTTTTTT. The genes are TRBV20-1 and TRBJ2-2; D possibly matches TRBD1 or TRBD2 (5 bases each). Germline assignment: CDR1 DFQATT and CDR2 SNEGSKA (reference sequence). The CDR3 extends over 13 amino acids.

The V call is TRBV14, the J call TRBJ2-7; D is perhaps TRBD2 (6 bases). The CDR3 consists of 13 residues. Trimming cost V 3 bases and J 4 bases, with 10 bases left between them. CDR1 SGHDN and CDR2 FVKESK come from the germline V gene. DNA for the CDR3: TGTGCCAGCAGCCAGAGTAGCGGATACGAGCAGTACTTC. This translates into CASSQSSGYEQYF.

The table lists this clonotype with many counts. The chain has TRBV7-9 and TRBJ2-6; 7 bases line up with TRBD1. The CDR3 runs to 18 residues. Germline V gives CDR1 SEHNR, CDR2 FQNEAQ (reference sequence). J lost 2 bases, V lost 2 bases, and 9 bases had no gene match. The CDR3 here is CASSLYGQATPGANVLTF. The CDR3 region has the DNA TGTGCCAGCAGCTTATACGGACAGGCCACCCCTGGGGCCAACGTCCTGACTTTC.

The rearrangement uses TRBV7-3 and TRBJ2-1; 9 bases align to TRBD1. Germline lookup yields CDR1 SGHTA and CDR2 FQGTGA. V trimming: 3 bases; J trimming: 8 bases; junction bases outside the gene matches: 11. The CDR3 is made up of 16 amino acids. The CDR3 is CASSLGPGQGKDEQFF. CDR3 coding DNA: TGTGCCAGCAGCTTGGGACCGGGACAGGGAAAGGATGAGCAGTTCTTC.

This clonotype was seen just once. This chain joins TRBV10-3 and TRBJ1-1; D may be TRBD1 (6 bases). Germline-derived CDR1 and CDR2 are ENHRY and SYGVKD. CDR3 length: 13 amino acids. V was cut by 3 bases and J by 4 bases, with 9 bases left in between. The chain's CDR3 is CAISETGTTEAFF. In DNA form, the CDR3 reads TGTGCCATCAGTGAAACAGGGACCACTGAAGCTTTCTTT.

This clonotype was seen at least ten times. The chain combines TRBV12-3 or TRBV12-4 with TRBJ2-1, with 12 bases identical to TRBD1. Unmatched junction bases numbered 12, after V lost 7 bases and J lost 8 bases. CDR3 length: 16 residues. CDR3 DNA: TGTGCCAGCAAAAAACCGGGACAGGGGGCGAGCTATGAGCAGTTCTTC. Translated: CASKKPGQGASYEQFF.

DNA for the CDR3: TGTGCCAGCAGTTTATCAGGCGGGACGAGCTCCTACAATGAGCAGTTCTTC. This translates into CASSLSGGTSSYNEQFF. The rearrangement joins TRBV27 to TRBJ2-1; a possible D gene is TRBD2 (6 bases). Germline V gene data show CDR1 as MNHEY and CDR2 as SMNVEV (reference sequence). V lost 0 bases and J 0 bases, leaving 12 bases between the germline ends. The length of the CDR3 is 17 residues.

This clonotype occurred a few times. The V gene is TRBV5-1, the J gene TRBJ2-3, with 11 bases identical to TRBD2. Germline CDR1 and CDR2: SGHRS and YFSETQ. There are 16 residues in the CDR3. J lost 4 bases, V lost 2 bases, and 6 bases had no gene match. The DNA for the CDR3 is TGCGCCAGCAGCTTTAGCGGGGGGGCCAGGGCAGATACGCAGTATTTT. It yields the protein CASSFSGGARADTQYF. Full variable domain (rest looked up from reference TRBV5-1 and TRBJ2-3): KAGVTQTPRYLIKTRGQQVTLSCSPISGHRSVSWYQQTPGQGLQFLFEYFSETQRNKGNFPGRFSGRQFSNSRSEMNVSTLELGDSALYLCASSFSGGARADTQYFGPGTRLTVL.

The chain couples TRBV7-8 to TRBJ1-6; D unclear. The germline V gene has CDR1 SGHVS and CDR2 FQNEAQ. This CDR3 has 15 amino acids. The V end lost 10 bases, the J end lost 6 bases, and 19 bases lay between the germline ends. The CDR3 is CANRSQVAVNSPLHF. The CDR3 DNA reads as TGTGCCAACAGATCCCAGGTCGCTGTTAATTCACCCCTCCACTTT.

The J gene is TRBJ2-7, the V gene TRBV28; weak D call: TRBD1 (6 bases). The CDR3 runs to 14 residues. V was clipped by 5 bases and J by 2 bases, with 13 bases between them. Per germline, CDR1 MDHEN and CDR2 SYDVKM. The CDR3, as DNA: TGTGCCAGCAGTCGCTTGACAGGCACCTACGAGCAGTACTTC. Its protein is CASSRLTGTYEQYF.

The V gene is TRBV28, the J gene TRBJ2-7, with 8 bases fitting TRBD1. V was pared by 8 bases and J by 3 bases, with 6 bases of the junction left unmatched. Germline V gene data show CDR1 as MDHEN and CDR2 as SYDVKM. The CDR3 length is 13 residues. This chain's CDR3 is CASLETGVYEQYF. CDR3 sequence (DNA): TGTGCCAGCCTTGAGACAGGGGTCTACGAGCAGTACTTC.

In this sample, this clonotype turned up many times. This chain joins TRBV7-2 and TRBJ2-4; possible D gene TRBD1, 5 bases. V gave up 6 bases and J gave up 0 bases, with 12 bases separating them. CDR3 length: 15 residues. Germline lookup yields CDR1 SGHTA and CDR2 FQGNSA. For the CDR3, the DNA is TGTGCCAGCAGTTCGGTAGGGGCAGCCAAAAACATTCAGTACTTC. Amino acids: CASSSVGAAKNIQYF.

Ten or more counts support this clonotype. The chain recombines TRBV14 with TRBJ2-1; 8 positions match TRBD2. J was trimmed by 7 bases and V by 0 bases; bases with no gene match: 5. There are 15 residues in the CDR3. The germline CDR1 and CDR2 sequences are SGHDN and FVKESK. This CDR3 reads CASSQEDSGVNEQFF. CDR3 nucleotide sequence: TGTGCCAGCAGCCAAGAAGATAGCGGGGTAAATGAGCAGTTCTTC.

The table lists this clonotype with many counts. The genes are TRBV28 and TRBJ2-4; TRBD1 matches at 7 bases. Germline trimming cut 8 bases from V and 3 bases from J; bases unmatched to any gene: 1. Germline V gives CDR1 MDHEN, CDR2 SYDVKM. The length of the CDR3 is 12 residues. The chain's CDR3 is CASGTDKNIQYF. CDR3 sequence (DNA): TGTGCCAGCGGGACAGACAAAAACATTCAGTACTTC.

In its sample, this clonotype was seen a few times. The chain carries TRBV19 and TRBJ1-1; D is unclear. CDR3 length: 16 residues. Between the trimmed V and J ends, which lost 4 bases and 0 bases, there was a span of 15 bases. CDR1 and CDR2 (germline): LNHDA, SQIVND (reference sequence). CDR3 in amino acids: CASSKPRQAMNTEAFF. CDR3 nucleotide sequence: TGTGCCAGTAGTAAACCCCGGCAGGCAATGAACACTGAAGCTTTCTTT.

This clonotype was recorded many times. This chain links TRBV28 with TRBJ2-2, with D perhaps TRBD1 (5 bases). CDR3 size: 13 residues. Germline CDR1 is MDHEN and CDR2 is SYDVKM. V lost 10 bases to trimming and J lost 6 bases, with 15 bases between them. Here the CDR3 reads CATRPGRAGELFF. The CDR3 coding sequence is TGTGCCACAAGGCCAGGGCGCGCCGGGGAGCTGTTTTTT.

This clonotype was counted only a few times. V and J are TRBV5-5 and TRBJ2-7, with unresolved D. Trimming cost V 0 bases and J 4 bases, with 17 bases left between them. The CDR3 extends over 16 amino acids. Looked up from germline, CDR1 is SGHKS and CDR2 is YYEKEE (reference sequence). The CDR3 DNA is TGTGCCAGCAGCTTGGGAGGTCTCACTTTTCCTTACGAGCAGTACGTC. This gives the protein CASSLGGLTFPYEQYV.

Ten or more counts support this clonotype. The V and J genes are TRBV7-2 and TRBJ2-1; the D gene is possibly TRBD1 (6 bases). This CDR3 region has 15 residues. Trimming left V 7 bases short and J 0 bases short, with 13 bases between. Germline loops: CDR1 SGHTA, CDR2 FQGNSA. The CDR3 spells CASTTGYPSYNEQFF. DNA for the CDR3: TGTGCCAGCACCACAGGGTACCCCTCCTACAATGAGCAGTTCTTC.

This chain links TRBV28 with TRBJ2-4; TRBD2 agrees at 11 bases. V was pared by 6 bases and J by 0 bases, with 10 bases of the junction left unmatched. Germline CDR1 reads MDHEN; CDR2 reads SYDVKM. This CDR3 comprises 18 residues. The DNA of the CDR3 is TGTGCCAGCAGCCCCACTAGCGGGGGATCACTAGCCAAAAACATTCAGTACTTC. It encodes CASSPTSGGSLAKNIQYF.

DNA of the CDR3: TGTGCCAGCAGTGCCCTAACGTTGGATAATTCACCCCTCCACTTT. Translated, it gives CASSALTLDNSPLHF. The chain employs TRBV6-6 and TRBJ1-6; no clear D gene. Germline V gives CDR1 MNHNY, CDR2 SVGAGI (reference sequence). The V end lost 5 bases, the J end lost 5 bases, and 13 bases lay between the germline ends. CDR3 length: 15 amino acids.

This clonotype was counted at least ten times. The chain couples TRBV7-2 to TRBJ2-7; 8 nucleotides match TRBD1. Looked up from germline, CDR1 is SGHTA and CDR2 is FQGNSA. The V segment lost 5 bases and the J segment 3 bases; nucleotides outside the gene matches: 12. This CDR3 has 16 amino acids. CDR3 residues: CASSPGQGPTYYEQYF. CDR3 in DNA: TGTGCCAGCAGCCCCGGACAGGGACCAACTTACTACGAGCAGTACTTC.